This entry features one T cell receptor (beta chain) sequence. The data originate from a study of blood T cell repertoires in COVID-19. Whole-study context: COVID-19 samples collected from the United States, Italy and Spain covered acute and convalescent phases.

This CDR3 contains 17 residues. The V gene lost 1 base and the J gene lost 2 bases, with 19 bases spanning the gap. CDR1 is SGHDT and CDR2 is YYEEEE in the germline V gene. Sequenced by immunoSEQ multiplex PCR; TCRdb stores in-frame clones only, minus some. The top ten clones hold less than 11% of a sample with 300,000 to 450,000 clones, approximately 87% of them seen once. The receptor's source is a young woman with COVID-19, enrolled during active disease. The sample consisted of peripheral blood. The rearrangement joins TRBV5-6 to TRBJ2-7, with D tentatively TRBD1 (5 bases). CDR3 sequence: CASSLRVFRGGTYEQYF. The CDR3 region has the DNA TGTGCCAGCAGCTTGCGGGTGTTTAGGGGTGGCACCTACGAGCAGTACTTC. The entire variable domain, with the rest obtained from reference TRBV5-6 and TRBJ2-7, is as follows: DAGVTQSPTHLIKTRGQQVTLRCSPKSGHDTVSWYQQALGQGPQFIFQYYEEEERQRGNFPDRFSGHQFPNYSSELNVNALLLGDSALYLCASSLRVFRGGTYEQYFGPGTRLTVT.